These 19 T cell receptor beta chains share one sample of origin, sequenced in a study of control samples from healthy donors and cancer patients. The repertoire was sequenced with immunoSEQ multiplex PCR; TCRdb's copy has only in-frame clones and lacks some. Of 150,000 to 200,000 clones listed, roughly nine tenths are singletons. The material sequenced was blood. These receptors came from a man aged 25 to 40 in good health.

This clone was observed once. V usage is TRBV7-8 and J usage is TRBJ2-1; TRBD2 matches 7 bases. The CDR3 contains 16 residues. In germline, CDR1 is SGHVS, CDR2 FQNEAQ. The trim removed 5 bases at V and 2 bases at J, leaving 9 bases unmatched. This CDR3 is CASSLGIAGAYNEQFF. The DNA for the CDR3 is TGTGCCAGCAGCCTAGGAATAGCGGGCGCCTACAATGAGCAGTTCTTC.

This clone has a single count. The gene calls are TRBV19 and TRBJ1-5; 8 nucleotides agree with TRBD1. Looked up from germline, CDR1 is LNHDA and CDR2 is SQIVND (reference sequence). Unmatched junction bases numbered 7, after V lost 8 bases and J lost 1 base. The CDR3 spans 15 residues. CDR3 bases: TGTGCCAGTGGGACAGGCAGGCGGAGCAATCAGCCCCAGCATTTT. The encoded protein is CASGTGRRSNQPQHF.

This chain uses TRBV27 with TRBJ2-3, with TRBD1 matching over 8 bases. Trimming at V came to 0 bases and at J to 3 bases, leaving 8 bases not matched to a gene. Per the germline V gene, CDR1 is MNHEY and CDR2 is SMNVEV (reference sequence). This CDR3 region has 17 residues. The CDR3 loop reads CASSLSAGDRWTDTQYF. The DNA for the CDR3 is TGTGCCAGCAGTTTATCAGCTGGGGACAGGTGGACAGATACGCAGTATTTT.

The gene calls are TRBV7-9 and TRBJ2-7; D gene ambiguous. CDR3 size: 13 residues. Trimming pared 4 bases from V and 3 bases from J, leaving 10 bases between. CDR1 is SEHNR, CDR2 FQNEAQ, per germline (reference sequence). CDR3: CASSSASNYEQYF. Here the CDR3 DNA reads TGTGCCAGCAGCTCAGCCAGCAACTACGAGCAGTACTTC.

The J gene is TRBJ1-2, the V gene TRBV5-1, with 7 bases fitting TRBD1. Per germline, CDR1 SGHRS and CDR2 YFSETQ. This CDR3 is built from 16 residues. The V and J ends lost 0 bases and 5 bases, in that order; junction bases with no gene match: 10. The CDR3 DNA follows: TGCGCCAGCAGCTTGGCCGGCGACAGGGCCCTTTATGGCTACACCTTC. Protein sequence: CASSLAGDRALYGYTF.

This clone showed up just once. The J gene is TRBJ2-2, the V gene TRBV10-1, with TRBD2 as a possible D gene (6 bases). Trimming took off 9 bases at V and 0 bases at J, with 11 bases between the two ends. Germline values: CDR1 WNHNN, CDR2 SYGVQD (reference sequence). The CDR3 covers 14 residues. In DNA, the CDR3 is TGCGCCAGTCGACTAGATCCGAACACCGGGGAGCTGTTTTTT. This encodes CASRLDPNTGELFF.

This chain links TRBV12-3 or TRBV12-4 with TRBJ2-2; D gene uncertain. The CDR3 runs 11 residues. The V end lost 4 bases, the J end lost 4 bases, and 1 base lay between the germline ends. The CDR3 nucleotides are TGTGCCAGCAGTTCCACCGGGGAGCTGTTTTTT. Translated, it gives CASSSTGELFF.

The rearrangement uses TRBV18 and TRBJ1-6; a possible D gene is TRBD1 (5 bases). Germline V CDR1 and CDR2: KGHSH, LQKENI. The CDR3 sequence is 14 residues long. The V end lost 2 bases, the J end lost 6 bases, and 8 bases lay between the germline ends. Written as DNA, the CDR3 is TGTGCCAGCTCACCAAGGGGTTTTAATTCACCCCTCCACTTT. It specifies CASSPRGFNSPLHF.

This chain connects TRBV5-3 to TRBJ2-7; TRBD1 or TRBD2 may be the D gene (5 bases each). TRBV5-3 is treated as an ORF (open reading frame) with a function not yet certain. The length of the CDR3 is 16 residues. The V gene lost 0 bases and the J gene lost 4 bases, with 17 bases spanning the gap. CDR3 DNA sequence: TGTGCCAGAAGCTTGGAGGTTAGGGGAGCTAGGTACGAGCAGTACTTC. It yields the protein CARSLEVRGARYEQYF.

The rearrangement links TRBV30 to TRBJ2-7; D uncertain. CDR1 is GTSNPN and CDR2 is SVGIG in the germline V gene (reference sequence). V was pared by 1 base and J by 2 bases, with 9 bases between. The CDR3 runs to 13 residues. CDR3 sequence reads: CAWSAGNTYEQYF. The CDR3 DNA is TGTGCCTGGAGTGCTGGCAATACCTACGAGCAGTACTTC.

The sample holds one count of this clone. V is TRBV2 and J is TRBJ2-7, with 7 bases fitting TRBD1. CDR1 and CDR2 from the germline V gene are SNHLY and FYNNEI. The CDR3 is 13 residues long. J lost 5 bases, V lost 7 bases, and 8 bases had no gene match. CDR3 nucleotide sequence: TGTGCCAGCACCGCAGGGGGTTTGGACGAGCAGTACTTC. Protein product: CASTAGGLDEQYF.

The V gene is TRBV30, the J gene TRBJ2-5; D possibly matches TRBD1 or TRBD2 (5 bases each). The CDR3 totals 15 residues. Per germline, CDR1 GTSNPN and CDR2 SVGIG (reference sequence). V was trimmed by 0 bases and J by 2 bases, leaving 13 bases between them. CDR3 loop: CAWSVPGTEQETQYF. The CDR3 region has the DNA TGTGCCTGGAGTGTACCTGGGACGGAACAAGAGACCCAGTACTTC.

The rearrangement links TRBV27 to TRBJ2-3, with 7 positions matching TRBD2. Germline-derived CDR1 and CDR2 are MNHEY and SMNVEV (reference sequence). Germline trimming cut 8 bases from V and 2 bases from J; bases unmatched to any gene: 4. The CDR3 has 13 residues. This chain's CDR3 is CASQLAATDTQYF. The CDR3 DNA reads as TGTGCCAGCCAGCTAGCGGCCACAGATACGCAGTATTTT.

CDR3 in DNA: TGTGCCAGCAGCCCCGGGCCTAGCGGGACCTACAATGAGCAGTTCTTC. Protein sequence: CASSPGPSGTYNEQFF. This chain connects TRBV5-6 to TRBJ2-1; 9 bases match TRBD2. Germline values: CDR1 SGHDT, CDR2 YYEEEE. V shed 4 bases and J 2 bases; nucleotides not matched to a gene: 7. The CDR3 sequence is 16 residues long. Full variable domain (remainder filled in from reference TRBV5-6 and TRBJ2-1): DAGVTQSPTHLIKTRGQQVTLRCSPKSGHDTVSWYQQALGQGPQFIFQYYEEEERQRGNFPDRFSGHQFPNYSSELNVNALLLGDSALYLCASSPGPSGTYNEQFFGPGTRLTVL.

The chain joins TRBV18 to TRBJ2-2; 10 nucleotides agree with TRBD1. CDR3 length: 15 residues. With V trimmed by 3 bases and J by 7 bases, 5 bases remained unmatched. Germline loops: CDR1 KGHSH, CDR2 LQKENI. This CDR3 reads CASSPDRGRYGELFF. The CDR3 DNA follows: TGTGCCAGCTCACCTGACAGGGGGCGATACGGGGAGCTGTTTTTT.

Of note for this clone: Within the sample, other DNA sequences also encode this same CDR3. The chain couples TRBV10-1 to TRBJ2-5; D unclear. The CDR3 loop spans 12 amino acids. Germline V gene data show CDR1 as WNHNN and CDR2 as SYGVQD (reference sequence). V shed 0 bases and J shed 4 bases, with 3 bases lying between them. The CDR3 nucleotides read TGCGCCAGCAGTGAGTCTGGAGAGACCCAGTACTTC. Translation: CASSESGETQYF.

This chain links TRBV15 with TRBJ1-5; 10 positions match TRBD1. Trimming removed 6 bases from V and 3 bases from J; junction bases left unmatched: 8. CDR1 and CDR2 from the germline V gene are LNHNV and YYDKDF (reference sequence). The CDR3 extends over 16 amino acids. CDR3 coding DNA: TGTGCCACCAGAAACCCCGGGACAGGGGTCAATCAGCCCCAGCATTTT. It is translated as CATRNPGTGVNQPQHF.

V usage is TRBV28 and J usage is TRBJ1-2; the match to TRBD1 covers 7 bases. V was pared by 2 bases and J by 8 bases, with 5 bases of the junction left unmatched. The CDR3 is 13 residues long. The V gene's germline CDR1 is MDHEN and CDR2 SYDVKM. The CDR3 loop reads CASSLGDRVGYTF. For the CDR3, the DNA is TGTGCCAGCAGTTTAGGCGACAGGGTAGGCTACACCTTC.

The chain couples TRBV29-1 to TRBJ2-7; D remains ambiguous. V gave up 0 bases and J gave up 4 bases, with 10 bases separating them. Germline V gene sequence: CDR1 SQVTM, CDR2 ANQGSEA. CDR3 size: 13 residues. The CDR3 sequence: CSVEDQVTYEQYF. In DNA form, the CDR3 reads TGCAGCGTTGAAGACCAAGTCACATACGAGCAGTACTTC.